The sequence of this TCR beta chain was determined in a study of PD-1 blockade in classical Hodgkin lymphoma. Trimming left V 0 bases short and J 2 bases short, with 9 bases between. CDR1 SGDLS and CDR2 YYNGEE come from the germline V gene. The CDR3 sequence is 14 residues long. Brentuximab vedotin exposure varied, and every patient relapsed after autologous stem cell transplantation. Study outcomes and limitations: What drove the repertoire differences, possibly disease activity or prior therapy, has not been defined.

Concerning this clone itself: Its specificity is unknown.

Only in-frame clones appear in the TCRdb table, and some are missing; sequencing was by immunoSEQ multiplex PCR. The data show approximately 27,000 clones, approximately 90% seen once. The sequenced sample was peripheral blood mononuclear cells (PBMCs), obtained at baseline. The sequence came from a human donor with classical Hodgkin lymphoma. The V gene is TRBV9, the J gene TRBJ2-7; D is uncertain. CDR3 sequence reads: CASSVGGATYEQYF. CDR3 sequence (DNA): TGTGCCAGCAGCGTAGGTGGCGCTACCTACGAGCAGTACTTC. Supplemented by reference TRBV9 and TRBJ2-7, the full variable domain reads DSGVTQTPKHLITATGQRVTLRCSPRSGDLSVYWYQQSLDQGLQFLIQYYNGEERAKGNILERFSAQQFPDLHSELNLSSLELGDSALYFCASSVGGATYEQYFGPGTRLTVT.